These T cell receptor beta chains were read from a single sample in a study of regulatory T cells in long-lasting Graves disease. TCRdb reprocessed the multiplex PCR reads via MiXCR and lists one record per CDR3 protein. The table records about 350,000 distinct CDR3 sequences, around 15% of them present only once. This same sample was also taken into another study, of T cells in Graves' hyperthyroidism and ophthalmopathy.

Material: peripheral blood mononuclear cells (PBMCs), obtained at new diagnosis, from a patient treated with antithyroid drugs. The source of these receptors is a woman aged 18-29 years with Graves disease. The CDR3 runs from the conserved cysteine through the conserved F or W. Fields, in order: CDR3 protein, V gene, D gene, J gene, CDR3 length. The D gene is left open where the match is weak.

CASTPSGGGNNEQFF TRBV28 TRBD2 TRBJ2-1 15
CASGLVGRGSGNTIYF TRBV12-5 . TRBJ1-3 16
CATSDPPGHFNEQFF TRBV24-1 . TRBJ2-1 15
CASSWPSYNEQFF TRBV19 . TRBJ2-1 13
CASSPDVGPWGTQYF TRBV7-3 . TRBJ2-5 15
CASSLESGMGGYTF TRBV5-1 . TRBJ1-2 14
CASSLGLAGSEQYF TRBV5-6 TRBD2 TRBJ2-7 14
CASSLFIGAREVKTEAFF TRBV13 . TRBJ1-1 18
CASSGARTGGVLQPQHF TRBV2 TRBD1 TRBJ1-5 17
CSAGPGPDTQYF TRBV20-1 . TRBJ2-3 12
CASSLGRRDLTYNEQFF TRBV7-6 . TRBJ2-1 17
CASSWGGTLTDTQYF TRBV6-2/TRBV6-3 . TRBJ2-3 15
CASSEALSGRVGEQYF TRBV2 TRBD2 TRBJ2-7 16
CASTQGPGNTIYF TRBV6-1 . TRBJ1-3 13
CASSYNGQRQPQHF TRBV6-2/TRBV6-3 . TRBJ1-5 14
CASSYRQGEETQYF TRBV13 TRBD1 TRBJ2-5 14
CASSVLGNRGEQYF TRBV6-1 . TRBJ2-7 14
CASSYGGATVSVGYTF TRBV6-5 . TRBJ1-2 16
CSANLAPGLAGVETQYF TRBV20-1 TRBD2 TRBJ2-5 17
CASSKSLAGGETQYF TRBV25-1 TRBD2 TRBJ2-5 15
CSVEDYIRRNEQFF TRBV29-1 . TRBJ2-1 14
CASTLSAPTSTDTQYF TRBV28 . TRBJ2-3 16
CASSTQGGASYNEQFF TRBV19 . TRBJ2-1 16
CASSQGATGSTGELFF TRBV27 TRBD1 TRBJ2-2 16
CASSPNHRAPYEQYF TRBV6-1 . TRBJ2-7 15
CASSYGTSGDEQFF TRBV6-2/TRBV6-3 TRBD2 TRBJ2-1 14
CASSLPRGTGELFF TRBV28 . TRBJ2-2 14
CASSPNRHEKLFF TRBV7-9 . TRBJ1-4 13
CAWSVDRTGGYSNQPQHF TRBV30 . TRBJ1-5 18
CASSVKQGASGDTQYF TRBV2 TRBD1 TRBJ2-3 16
CSVTSYNEQFF TRBV29-1 . TRBJ2-1 11
CSARDYRESYEQYF TRBV20-1 . TRBJ2-7 14
CASSLWGQTLQETQYF TRBV5-4 TRBD1 TRBJ2-5 16
CASSPVKGGNQPQHF TRBV19 . TRBJ1-5 15
CASSDSTSNYGYTF TRBV6-1 . TRBJ1-2 14
CAVRYRGGTGELFF TRBV19 . TRBJ2-2 14
CSATISGGLNEQFF TRBV20-1 TRBD2 TRBJ2-1 14
CASSPGTGGLGYTF TRBV18 TRBD1 TRBJ1-2 14
CSVIQLGQGLPDTQYF TRBV29-1 . TRBJ2-3 16
CASTRTSGSYEQYF TRBV11-2 TRBD2 TRBJ2-7 14
CASSIRQVNQPQHF TRBV7-8 . TRBJ1-5 14
CASSQAPTEAFF TRBV3-1 . TRBJ1-1 12
CASSPTTGGVYGYTF TRBV11-1 TRBD1 TRBJ1-2 15
CASSGEAGGLTDTQYF TRBV5-1 . TRBJ2-3 16
CASSGTGVLGGTQYF TRBV4-1 TRBD1 TRBJ2-5 15
CASSKTSGRAYEQYF TRBV6-1 TRBD2 TRBJ2-7 15
CASRRQGARDYGYTF TRBV27 TRBD1 TRBJ1-2 15
CSARWYNEQFF TRBV20-1 . TRBJ2-1 11
CASSQGPHQPQHF TRBV3-1 . TRBJ1-5 13
CATSRDLLRTNEKLFF TRBV15 . TRBJ1-4 16
CASTSLRDVGGYTF TRBV7-9 . TRBJ1-2 14
CASSYSAGASYEQYF TRBV6-2/TRBV6-3 . TRBJ2-7 15
CASSLEYGQETQYF TRBV5-1 . TRBJ2-5 14
CATSRPPNTQYF TRBV15 . TRBJ2-3 12